Listed below are T cell receptor beta chains from one sample, sequenced in a study of blood T cells in healthy people across ages. TCRdb fed the 5' RACE reads into MiXCR, producing one record per CDR3 protein. The sample has about 780,000 distinct CDR3 sequences, more than 25% seen once; the top ten hold roughly 3.1%. The same data also contributed to another study, on T cells of mothers and their children.

Sequencing input: blood. The origin of the receptors is a boy aged 5 to 17 in good health. CDR3s include the opening cysteine and the closing phenylalanine or tryptophan. The D gene is left open where the match is weak. Clone size is given for some rows only: seen once, a few or many times, or a class if the clone is expanded.

>TRBD2|TRBV4-1|TRBJ2-7|NA
TGCGCCAGCAGCCAAGACCCCAGCGGGGTCTACGAGCAGTACTTC
CASSQDPSGVYEQYF
>NA|TRBV20-1|TRBJ2-2|NA
TGCAGTGCTAGAGATATAAAGAGGCTCGACACCGGGGAGCTGTTTTTT
CSARDIKRLDTGELFF
>NA|TRBV11-2|TRBJ2-4|NA
TGTGCCAGCAGCCCCATCACTAGGGACATTCAGTACTTC
CASSPITRDIQYF
>NA|TRBV5-1|TRBJ2-2|few
TGCGCCAGCAGCTTGGCCTCACAGGGGAACACCGGGGAGCTGTTTTTT
CASSLASQGNTGELFF
>TRBD2|TRBV6-5|TRBJ2-7|few
TGTGCCAGCAGTTTTCTACCGGGACTAGCTATATTCGAGCAGTACTTC
CASSFLPGLAIFEQYF
>NA|TRBV9|TRBJ1-1|NA
TGTGCCAGCAGCGTGGGAGCCGCCAGAAACATGAACACTGAAGCTTTCTTT
CASSVGAARNMNTEAFF
>NA|TRBV7-8|TRBJ2-6|NA
TGTGCCAGCATGCCGGGACCCGATTTGCCTGGGGCCAACGTCCTGACTTTC
CASMPGPDLPGANVLTF
>NA|TRBV29-1|TRBJ2-1|NA
TGCAGCGTTGTTTCCCTAGGATCCATTTCCTACAATGAGCAGTTCTTC
CSVVSLGSISYNEQFF
>NA|TRBV10-3|TRBJ2-7|NA
TGTGCCATCAGTGAAGGCGGCTTTTACGAGCAGTACTTC
CAISEGGFYEQYF
>TRBD2|TRBV15|TRBJ2-5|many
TGTGCCACCAGCAGAGGGGGTAGCGGGGGCCAAGAGACCCAGTACTTC
CATSRGGSGGQETQYF
>NA|TRBV7-2|TRBJ2-5|NA
TGTGCCAGCAGCCCCCGACGTGGGGTAGAGACCCAGTACTTC
CASSPRRGVETQYF
>NA|TRBV20-1|TRBJ2-5|few
TGCAGTGCAGTCTCAGAGGCGGGTCAGACCCAGTACTTC
CSAVSEAGQTQYF
>NA|TRBV30|TRBJ2-5|few
TGTGCCTGGAGTGTATGGAAGAAAGGGGTGGAGACCCAGTACTTC
CAWSVWKKGVETQYF
>NA|TRBV12-3/TRBV12-4|TRBJ2-6|few
TGTGCCAGCAGTTTAAGGGTGTCAGGGGCCAACGTCCTGACTTTC
CASSLRVSGANVLTF
>TRBD2|TRBV24-1|TRBJ2-1|NA
TGTGCCACCAGTGATTCGGGCGGGGGGGCACCCAATGAGCAGTTCTTC
CATSDSGGGAPNEQFF
>TRBD1|TRBV6-2/TRBV6-3|TRBJ2-7|few
TGTGCCAGCAGTTACGGACAGGACCCGATACGTGGGCAGTACTTC
CASSYGQDPIRGQYF
>TRBD2|TRBV12-3/TRBV12-4|TRBJ2-1|NA
TGTGCCAGCAGTCCGACAGCGGGGGATCGAGAGCAGTTCTTC
CASSPTAGDREQFF
>TRBD2|TRBV10-3|TRBJ2-3|NA
TGTGCCATCAGTGAGGCGGGGGTAAATCGAGATACGCAGTATTTT
CAISEAGVNRDTQYF
>NA|TRBV4-2|TRBJ1-1|NA
TGTGCCAGCAGCCGGGGACTACAGTACAACACTGAAGCTTTCTTT
CASSRGLQYNTEAFF
>TRBD1|TRBV6-5|TRBJ1-3|NA
TGTGCCAGCAGTGGGACAGGCCCCTCTGGAAACACCATATATTTT
CASSGTGPSGNTIYF
>NA|TRBV27|TRBJ1-2|few
TGTGCCAGCAGCCCAACAGGGCTCCTTTTTGGCTACACCTTC
CASSPTGLLFGYTF
>NA|TRBV5-1|TRBJ2-5|NA
TGCGCCAGCAGCTTTTACGGGATCCAAGAGACCCAGTACTTC
CASSFYGIQETQYF
>NA|TRBV29-1|TRBJ2-3|few
TGCAGCCATACCGAGGGGGAAGATACGCAGTATTTT
CSHTEGEDTQYF
>NA|TRBV4-1|TRBJ2-6|few
TGCGCCAGCAGCCAAGATCTCCAGGCAGGGCTTTCTGGGGCCAACGTCCTGACTTTC
CASSQDLQAGLSGANVLTF
>NA|TRBV6-5|TRBJ1-4|few
TGTGCCAGCAGCCCACGGACACACGGAGGGGAAAAACTGTTTTTT
CASSPRTHGGEKLFF
>TRBD2|TRBV20-1|TRBJ2-4|NA
TGCAGTGCCCCGAGGCGGGGGGTTACCTTGGCCAAAAACATTCAGTACTTC
CSAPRRGVTLAKNIQYF
>NA|TRBV13|TRBJ2-2|many
TGTGCCAGCAGCTTTAACGGACTAGGGGGCGGCGGGGAGCTGTTTTTT
CASSFNGLGGGGELFF